The next 23 T cell receptor beta chains were all read from a single sample in a study of response to subunit inactivated influenza vaccine. In TCRdb, the RT-PCR reads were re-called with MiXCR into one record per CDR3 protein. The sample has a few hundred thousand distinct CDR3 sequences, approximately 20% seen once. This material consisted of PBMCs from blood, taken approximately 22 months after vaccination. The receptors originated from a man aged 50 to 69 who received an inactivated influenza vaccine.

The rearrangement links TRBV29-1 to TRBJ2-5; 7 nucleotides agree with TRBD2. The V and J ends lost 6 bases and 2 bases, in that order; junction bases with no gene match: 3. The CDR3 sequence is 12 residues long. Germline CDR1 and CDR2: SQVTM and ANQGSEA. CDR3 residues: CSVGGGQETQYF. In nucleotides, the CDR3 is TGCAGCGTGGGGGGAGGGCAAGAGACCCAGTACTTC.

The sample holds a few counts of this clonotype. The rearrangement links TRBV5-1 to TRBJ2-7; 9 positions agree with TRBD2. The CDR3 covers 15 residues. J gave up 0 bases and V 3 bases, and 4 bases lay outside the gene matches. The germline V gene encodes CDR1 SGHRS and CDR2 YFSETQ. This CDR3 is CASSSLAGASYEQYF. The CDR3 DNA sequence: TGCGCCAGCAGCTCTTTAGCGGGGGCCTCCTACGAGCAGTACTTC.

This clonotype was seen a few times. The chain uses TRBV25-1 and TRBJ1-1; 7 bases agree with TRBD1. There are 11 residues in the CDR3. Germline trimming cut 7 bases from V and 6 bases from J; bases unmatched to any gene: 2. Germline loops: CDR1 MGHDK, CDR2 SYGVNS. The CDR3 protein is CASIQGAEAFF. DNA for the CDR3: TGTGCCAGCATTCAGGGGGCTGAAGCTTTCTTT.

This clonotype was detected a few times. V gene TRBV29-1 combines with J gene TRBJ2-3; 12 nucleotides align to TRBD2. CDR1 is SQVTM and CDR2 is ANQGSEA in the germline V gene. This CDR3 has 17 residues. With V trimmed by 7 bases and J by 2 bases, 13 bases remained unmatched. The chain's CDR3 is CSAMTSGGSFATDTQYF. The CDR3 nucleotides are TGCAGCGCCATGACTAGCGGGGGCTCTTTCGCCACAGATACGCAGTATTTT.

The chain recombines TRBV5-6 with TRBJ2-7, with a possible D match to TRBD1 (7 bases). This CDR3 contains 13 residues. V dropped 4 bases and J dropped 3 bases, with 11 bases sitting between them. Germline V gene lookup returns CDR1 SGHDT and CDR2 YYEEEE. CDR3 nucleotide sequence: TGTGCCAGCAGCGGGGGGACAGACTACGAGCAGTACTTC. Its protein is CASSGGTDYEQYF.

The sample holds a few counts of this clonotype. The V call is TRBV3-1, the J call TRBJ2-2; D gene uncertain. This CDR3 is built from 16 residues. Germline V gene sequence: CDR1 LGHDT, CDR2 YNNKEL (reference sequence). Trimming cost V 2 bases and J 6 bases, with 16 bases left between them. This CDR3 is CASSQFRSGYPGELFF. DNA of the CDR3: TGTGCCAGCAGCCAATTCAGATCAGGTTACCCCGGGGAGCTGTTTTTT.

The table lists this clonotype with a few counts. CDR3 sequence (DNA): TGTGCCAGCAGCACCGACATGAGCGAGCAGTACTTC. Translating it yields CASSTDMSEQYF. This chain uses TRBV11-1 with TRBJ2-7; no firm D call. Trimming shortened V by 5 bases and J by 6 bases, and 11 bases separated the two germline ends. Germline assignment: CDR1 SGHAT and CDR2 FQDESV (reference sequence). CDR3 size: 12 residues.

This clonotype occurred once. The chain uses TRBV7-9 and TRBJ2-7, with D perhaps assigned TRBD1 or TRBD2 (5 bases each). CDR3 size: 15 residues. The germline V and J ends were trimmed by 1 base and 0 bases, with 10 bases remaining between them. Germline assignment: CDR1 SEHNR and CDR2 FQNEAQ (reference sequence). This CDR3 is CASSLGGVSSYEQYF. The CDR3 DNA is TGTGCCAGCAGCTTAGGAGGGGTATCCTCCTACGAGCAGTACTTC.

This clonotype was counted between two and nine times. This rearrangement joins TRBV20-1 to TRBJ2-4; no reliable D call. This CDR3 contains 13 residues. CDR1 is DFQATT, CDR2 SNEGSKA, per germline (reference sequence). Trimming took off 8 bases at V and 2 bases at J, with 13 bases between the two ends. CDR3 amino acids: CSFTTVPKNIQYF. DNA for the CDR3: TGCAGTTTCACGACCGTGCCCAAAAACATTCAGTACTTC.

The sample holds a few counts of this clonotype. This rearrangement joins TRBV12-3 or TRBV12-4 to TRBJ1-1, with TRBD1 matching over 7 bases. V lost 4 bases and J lost 8; bases outside the gene matches: 4. The length of the CDR3 is 12 residues. The CDR3 nucleotides are TGTGCCAGCAGTTCCTCAGGGGGAGAAGCTTTCTTT. Amino acids: CASSSSGGEAFF.

This rearrangement joins TRBV5-1 to TRBJ2-2; 7 positions match TRBD1. Trimming cost V 2 bases and J 2 bases; bases outside gene matches: 3. The CDR3 contains 15 residues. Germline V gives CDR1 SGHRS, CDR2 YFSETQ. For the CDR3, the DNA is TGCGCCAGCAGCTTCCGACAGGGTAACACCGGGGAGCTGTTTTTT. Its protein product is CASSFRQGNTGELFF.

The rearrangement joins TRBV5-1 to TRBJ1-4; 7 bases agree with TRBD1. CDR1 and CDR2 from the germline V gene are SGHRS and YFSETQ. With V trimmed by 1 base and J by 4 bases, 4 bases remained unmatched. The CDR3 sequence is 15 residues long. The CDR3 reads CASSLQGGLNEKLFF. In DNA form, the CDR3 reads TGCGCCAGCAGCTTGCAGGGGGGCCTTAATGAAAAACTGTTTTTT.

In its sample, this clonotype was seen many times. V is TRBV3-1 and J is TRBJ1-4, with D uncertain. The CDR3 runs 14 residues. Trimming removed 4 bases from V and 7 bases from J, with 13 bases in between. Germline V gene lookup returns CDR1 LGHDT and CDR2 YNNKEL (reference sequence). The CDR3 here is CASSPRSEGEKLFF. CDR3 in DNA: TGTGCCAGCAGCCCGCGGTCCGAGGGTGAAAAACTGTTTTTT.

This rearrangement joins TRBV3-1 to TRBJ1-6; D call uncertain. This CDR3 region has 15 residues. The germline V gene encodes CDR1 LGHDT and CDR2 YNNKEL (reference sequence). Trimming took 0 bases from V and 7 from J, leaving 10 bases between them. CDR3 residues: CASSQDRKGNSPLHF. The CDR3 DNA is TGTGCCAGCAGCCAAGATCGGAAGGGAAATTCACCCCTCCACTTT.

This chain uses TRBV21-1 with TRBJ2-1; TRBD2 was called by the table and not checked on the DNA. TRBV21-1 is a documented pseudogene. The CDR3 totals 16 residues. The CDR3 protein is CASSRDRDPPPNEQFF. The CDR3 DNA is TGTGCCAGCAGCAGAGACCGGGACCCTCCCCCCAATGAGCAGTTCTTC.

In nucleotides, the CDR3 is TGTGCCAGCACCCCGGGACTTATAGACTACGAGCAGTACTTC. Its protein product is CASTPGLIDYEQYF. This chain links TRBV6-1 with TRBJ2-7, with D perhaps matching TRBD2 (6 bases). The CDR3 extends over 14 amino acids. With 7 bases removed from V and 3 bases from J, the gap between germline ends came to 16 bases. CDR1 and CDR2 (germline): MNHNS, SASEGT.

This clonotype has just a few counts. The J gene is TRBJ1-2, the V gene TRBV7-9, with D possibly TRBD1 on 5 matching bases. Trimming removed 1 base from V and 6 bases from J, with 15 bases in between. Germline V gene lookup returns CDR1 SEHNR and CDR2 FQNEAQ (reference sequence). This CDR3 has 15 residues. CDR3 DNA: TGTGCCAGCAGCTTAGATGGTTTAGGGGTAGATGGCTACACCTTC. Protein product: CASSLDGLGVDGYTF. Based on the CDR3 plus reference TRBV7-9 and TRBJ1-2, the full variable domain is DTGVSQNPRHKITKRGQNVTFRCDPISEHNRLYWYRQTLGQGPEFLTYFQNEAQLEKSRLLSDRFSAERPKGSFSTLEIQRTEQGDSAMYLCASSLDGLGVDGYTFGSGTRLTVV.

This clonotype was seen more than once but under ten times. The J gene is TRBJ2-4, the V gene TRBV7-6; 9 bases map to TRBD1. CDR3 length: 13 residues. J gave up 9 bases and V 5 bases, and 5 bases lay outside the gene matches. The germline CDR1 and CDR2 sequences are SGHVS and FNYEAQ. The CDR3 protein is CASSPKDRGIQYF. The CDR3 DNA reads TGTGCCAGCAGCCCCAAGGACAGGGGCATTCAGTACTTC. The whole variable domain, remainder taken from reference TRBV7-6 and TRBJ2-4, is GAGVSQSPRYKVTKRGQDVALRCDPISGHVSLYWYRQALGQGPEFLTYFNYEAQQDKSGLPNDRFSAERPEGSISTLTIQRTEQRDSAMYRCASSPKDRGIQYFGAGTRLSVL.

The chain combines TRBV20-1 with TRBJ2-3; 8 nucleotides line up with TRBD2. After removal of 3 bases from V and 0 bases from J, the junction contained 8 bases not matched to a gene. CDR1 and CDR2 (germline): DFQATT, SNEGSKA (reference sequence). The CDR3 sequence is 16 residues long. CDR3 in DNA: TGCAGTGCTAGGGGGTTGGCGGGGGGAAGCACAGATACGCAGTATTTT. Its protein is CSARGLAGGSTDTQYF.

This clonotype was counted only a few times. This chain joins TRBV29-1 and TRBJ2-2, with D maybe TRBD1 (5 bases). Germline values: CDR1 SQVTM, CDR2 ANQGSEA. The length of the CDR3 is 15 residues. V was clipped by 1 base and J by 4 bases, with 13 bases between them. The DNA of the CDR3 is TGCAGCGTTGAAGTAGGGAAAACAGGCACCGGGGAGCTGTTTTTT. Residues: CSVEVGKTGTGELFF.

This clonotype was counted only a few times. The chain employs TRBV20-1 and TRBJ2-1; 8 bases fit TRBD2. The V gene end was trimmed by 3 bases and the J gene end by 7 bases; junction bases not matched to a gene: 17. The CDR3 is 17 residues long. Germline CDR1 and CDR2: DFQATT and SNEGSKA (reference sequence). The CDR3 region has the DNA TGCAGTGCTAGGAAGAGGGGGGAGACTAGCGCCCGTAATGAGCAGTTCTTC. Translation gives CSARKRGETSARNEQFF.

This clonotype was found a few times. This chain uses TRBV6-5 with TRBJ1-1; D is unclear. V dropped 2 bases and J dropped 4 bases, with 11 bases sitting between them. Germline V lookup: CDR1 MNHEY, CDR2 SVGAGI. The CDR3 covers 14 residues. CDR3 bases: TGTGCCAGCAGTTACCTATCTACCCCCACTGAAGCTTTCTTT. Protein product: CASSYLSTPTEAFF.

This clonotype was picked up a small number of times. This chain joins TRBV5-1 and TRBJ1-2; D not resolved. CDR3 length: 14 amino acids. V was shortened by 4 bases and J by 1 base, with 11 bases between the two germline ends. Looked up from germline, CDR1 is SGHRS and CDR2 is YFSETQ. CDR3 residues: CASSRGGGNYGYTF. The CDR3 DNA reads TGCGCCAGCAGCCGGGGAGGAGGTAACTATGGCTACACCTTC.